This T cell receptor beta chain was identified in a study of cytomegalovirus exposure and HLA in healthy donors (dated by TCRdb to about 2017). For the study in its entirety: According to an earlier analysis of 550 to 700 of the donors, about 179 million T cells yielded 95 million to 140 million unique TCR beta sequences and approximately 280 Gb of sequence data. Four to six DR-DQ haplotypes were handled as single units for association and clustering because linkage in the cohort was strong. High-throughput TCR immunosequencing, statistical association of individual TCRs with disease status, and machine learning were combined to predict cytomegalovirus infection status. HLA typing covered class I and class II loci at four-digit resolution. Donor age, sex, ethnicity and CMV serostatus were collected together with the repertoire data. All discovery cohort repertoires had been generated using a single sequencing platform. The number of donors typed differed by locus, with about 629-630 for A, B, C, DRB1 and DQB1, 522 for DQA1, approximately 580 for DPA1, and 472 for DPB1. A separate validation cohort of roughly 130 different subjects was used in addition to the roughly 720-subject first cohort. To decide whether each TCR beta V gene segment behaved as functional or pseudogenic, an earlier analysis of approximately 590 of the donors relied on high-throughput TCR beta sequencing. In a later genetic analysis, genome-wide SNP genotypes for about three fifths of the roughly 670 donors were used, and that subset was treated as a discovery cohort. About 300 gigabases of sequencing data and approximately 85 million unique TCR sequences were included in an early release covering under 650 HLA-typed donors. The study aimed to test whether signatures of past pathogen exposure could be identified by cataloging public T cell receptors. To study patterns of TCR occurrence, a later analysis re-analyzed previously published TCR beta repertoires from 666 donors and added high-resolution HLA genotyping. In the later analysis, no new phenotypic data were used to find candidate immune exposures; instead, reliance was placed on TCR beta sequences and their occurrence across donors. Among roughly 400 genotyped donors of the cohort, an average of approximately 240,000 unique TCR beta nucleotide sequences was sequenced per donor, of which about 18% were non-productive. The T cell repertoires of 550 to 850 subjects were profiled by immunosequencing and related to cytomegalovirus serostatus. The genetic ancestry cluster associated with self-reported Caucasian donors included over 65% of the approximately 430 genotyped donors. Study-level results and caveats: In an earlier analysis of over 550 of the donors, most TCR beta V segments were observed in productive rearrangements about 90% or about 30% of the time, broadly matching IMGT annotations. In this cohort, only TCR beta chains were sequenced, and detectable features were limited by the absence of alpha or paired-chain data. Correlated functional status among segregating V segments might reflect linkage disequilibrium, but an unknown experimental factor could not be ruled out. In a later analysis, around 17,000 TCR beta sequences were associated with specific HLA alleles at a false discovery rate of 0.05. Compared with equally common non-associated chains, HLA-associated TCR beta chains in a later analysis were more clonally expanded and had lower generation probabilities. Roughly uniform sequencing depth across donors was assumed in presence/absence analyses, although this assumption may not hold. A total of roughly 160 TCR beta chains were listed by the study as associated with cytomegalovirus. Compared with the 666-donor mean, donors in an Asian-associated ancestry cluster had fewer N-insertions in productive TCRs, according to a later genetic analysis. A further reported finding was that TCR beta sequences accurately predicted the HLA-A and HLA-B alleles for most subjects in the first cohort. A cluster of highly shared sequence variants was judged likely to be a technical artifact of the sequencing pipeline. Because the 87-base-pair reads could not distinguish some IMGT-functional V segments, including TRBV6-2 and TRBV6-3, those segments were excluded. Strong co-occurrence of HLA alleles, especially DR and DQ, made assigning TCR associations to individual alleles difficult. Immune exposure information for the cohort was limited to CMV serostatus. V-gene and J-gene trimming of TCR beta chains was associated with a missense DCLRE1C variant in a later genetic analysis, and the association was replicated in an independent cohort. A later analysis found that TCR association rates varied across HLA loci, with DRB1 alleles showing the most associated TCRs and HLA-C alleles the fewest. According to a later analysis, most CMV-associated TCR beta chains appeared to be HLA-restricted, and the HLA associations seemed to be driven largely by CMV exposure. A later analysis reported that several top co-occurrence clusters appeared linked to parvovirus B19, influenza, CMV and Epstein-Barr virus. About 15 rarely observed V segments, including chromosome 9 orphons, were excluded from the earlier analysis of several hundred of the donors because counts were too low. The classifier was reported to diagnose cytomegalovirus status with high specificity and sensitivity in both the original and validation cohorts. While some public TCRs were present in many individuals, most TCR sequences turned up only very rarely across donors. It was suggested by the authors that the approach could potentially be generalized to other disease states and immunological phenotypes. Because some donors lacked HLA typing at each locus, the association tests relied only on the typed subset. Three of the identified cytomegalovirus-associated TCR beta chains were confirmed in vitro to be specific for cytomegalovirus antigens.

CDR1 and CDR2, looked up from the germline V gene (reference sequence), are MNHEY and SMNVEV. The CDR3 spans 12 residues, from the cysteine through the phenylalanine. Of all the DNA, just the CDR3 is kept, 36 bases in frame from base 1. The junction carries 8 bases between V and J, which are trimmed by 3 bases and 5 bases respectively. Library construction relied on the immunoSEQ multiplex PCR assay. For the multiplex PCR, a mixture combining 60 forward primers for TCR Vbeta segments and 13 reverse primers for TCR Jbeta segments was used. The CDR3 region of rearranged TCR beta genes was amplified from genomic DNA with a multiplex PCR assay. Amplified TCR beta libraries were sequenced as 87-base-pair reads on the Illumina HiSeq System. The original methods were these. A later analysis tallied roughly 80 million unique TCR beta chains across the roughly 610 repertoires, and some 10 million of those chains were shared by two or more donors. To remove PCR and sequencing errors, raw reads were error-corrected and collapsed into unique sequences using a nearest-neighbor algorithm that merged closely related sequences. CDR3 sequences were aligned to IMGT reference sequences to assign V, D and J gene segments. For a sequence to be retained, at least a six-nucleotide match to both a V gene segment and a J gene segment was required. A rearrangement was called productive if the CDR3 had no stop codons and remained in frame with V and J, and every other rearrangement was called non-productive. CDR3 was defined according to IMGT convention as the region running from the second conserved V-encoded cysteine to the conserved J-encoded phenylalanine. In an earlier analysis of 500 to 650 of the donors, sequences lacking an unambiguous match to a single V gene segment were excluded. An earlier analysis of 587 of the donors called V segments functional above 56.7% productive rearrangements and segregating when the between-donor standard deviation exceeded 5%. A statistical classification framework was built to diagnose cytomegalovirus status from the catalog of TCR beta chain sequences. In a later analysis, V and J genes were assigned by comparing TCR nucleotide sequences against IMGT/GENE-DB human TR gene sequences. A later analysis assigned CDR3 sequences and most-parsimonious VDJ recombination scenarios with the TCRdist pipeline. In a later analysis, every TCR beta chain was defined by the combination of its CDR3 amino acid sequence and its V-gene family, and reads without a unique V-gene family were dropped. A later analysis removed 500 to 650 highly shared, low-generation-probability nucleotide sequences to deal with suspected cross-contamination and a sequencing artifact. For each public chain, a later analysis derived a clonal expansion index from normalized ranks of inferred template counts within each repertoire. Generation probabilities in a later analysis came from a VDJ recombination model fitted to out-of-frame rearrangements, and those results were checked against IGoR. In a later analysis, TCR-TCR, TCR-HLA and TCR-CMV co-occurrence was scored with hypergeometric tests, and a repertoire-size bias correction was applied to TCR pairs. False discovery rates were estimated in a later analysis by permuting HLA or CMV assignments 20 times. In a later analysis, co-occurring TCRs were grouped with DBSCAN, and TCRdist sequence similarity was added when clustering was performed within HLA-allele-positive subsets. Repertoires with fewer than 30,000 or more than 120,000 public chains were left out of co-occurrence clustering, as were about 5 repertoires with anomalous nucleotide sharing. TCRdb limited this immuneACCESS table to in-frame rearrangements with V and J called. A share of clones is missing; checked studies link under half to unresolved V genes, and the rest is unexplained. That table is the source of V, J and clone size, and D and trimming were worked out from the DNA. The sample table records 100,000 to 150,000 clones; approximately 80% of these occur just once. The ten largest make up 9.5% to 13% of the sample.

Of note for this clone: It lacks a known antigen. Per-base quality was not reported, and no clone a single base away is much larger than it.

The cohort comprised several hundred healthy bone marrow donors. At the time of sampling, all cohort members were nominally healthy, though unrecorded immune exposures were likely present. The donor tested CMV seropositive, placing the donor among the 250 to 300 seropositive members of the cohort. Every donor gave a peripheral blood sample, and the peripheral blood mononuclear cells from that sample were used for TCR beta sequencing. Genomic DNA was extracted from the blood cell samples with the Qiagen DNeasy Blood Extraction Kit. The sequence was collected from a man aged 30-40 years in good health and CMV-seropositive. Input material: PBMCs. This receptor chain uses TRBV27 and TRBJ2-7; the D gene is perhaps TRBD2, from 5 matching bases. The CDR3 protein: CASSFRGNEQYF. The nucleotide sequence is TGTGCCAGCAGTTTTCGGGGAAACGAGCAGTACTTC.